The clone carrying this T cell receptor (beta chain) was counted many times. The data derive from a study of identical twins. The CDR3 runs 15 residues. Germline CDR1 is SGHRS and CDR2 is YFSETQ. V lost 0 bases, J lost 6 bases, and 4 bases stayed unmatched. MiXCR was run by TCRdb on the 5' RACE reads, yielding one entry per CDR3 protein. The table includes 450,000 to 600,000 distinct CDR3 sequences, around 24% detected once. The same specimen was also included in a second study, on yellow fever vaccine responses in identical twins.

This TCR was recovered from a woman younger than 35 in good health. The sequenced material came from CD4+ T cells sorted from blood. This chain links TRBV5-1 with TRBJ2-2; TRBD2 matches 8 bases. This CDR3 is CASSLVLAGSGELFF. The CDR3, as DNA: TGCGCCAGCAGCTTGGTTCTAGCGGGTTCCGGGGAGCTGTTTTTT.